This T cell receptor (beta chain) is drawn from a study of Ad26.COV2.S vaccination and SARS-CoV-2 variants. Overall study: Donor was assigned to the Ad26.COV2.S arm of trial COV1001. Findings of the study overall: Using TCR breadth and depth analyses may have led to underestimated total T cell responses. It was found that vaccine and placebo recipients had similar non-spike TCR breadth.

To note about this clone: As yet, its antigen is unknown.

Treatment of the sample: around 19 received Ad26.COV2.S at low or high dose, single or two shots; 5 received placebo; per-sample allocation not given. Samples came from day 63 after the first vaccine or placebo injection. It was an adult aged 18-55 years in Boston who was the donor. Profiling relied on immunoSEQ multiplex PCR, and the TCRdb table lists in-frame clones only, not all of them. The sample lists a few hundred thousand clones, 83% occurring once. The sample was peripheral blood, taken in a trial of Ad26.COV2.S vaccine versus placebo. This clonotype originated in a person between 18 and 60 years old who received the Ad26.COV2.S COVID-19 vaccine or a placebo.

CDR3 residues: CASNIRESGGYTF. DNA for the CDR3: TGTGCCAGTAATATCAGGGAATCTGGCGGCTACACCTTC. This sequence joins TRBV19 and TRBJ1-2; a weak D match, TRBD1 (5 bases). Germline loops: CDR1 LNHDA, CDR2 SQIVND (reference sequence). The ends were cut back, 7 bases at V and 8 bases at J, with 17 bases in the middle. The CDR3 has 13 amino acids.